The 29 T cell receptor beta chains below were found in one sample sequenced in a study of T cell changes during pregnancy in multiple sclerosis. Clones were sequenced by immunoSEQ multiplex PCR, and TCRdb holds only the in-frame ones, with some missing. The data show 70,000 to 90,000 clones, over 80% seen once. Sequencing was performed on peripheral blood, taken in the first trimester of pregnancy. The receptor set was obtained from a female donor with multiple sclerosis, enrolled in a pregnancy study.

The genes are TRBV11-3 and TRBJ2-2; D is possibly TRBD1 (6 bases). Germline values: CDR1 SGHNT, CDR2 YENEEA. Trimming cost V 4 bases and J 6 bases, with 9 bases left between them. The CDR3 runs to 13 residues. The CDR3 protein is CASSSTGSGELFF. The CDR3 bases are TGTGCCAGCAGCTCTACAGGGTCCGGGGAGCTGTTTTTT.

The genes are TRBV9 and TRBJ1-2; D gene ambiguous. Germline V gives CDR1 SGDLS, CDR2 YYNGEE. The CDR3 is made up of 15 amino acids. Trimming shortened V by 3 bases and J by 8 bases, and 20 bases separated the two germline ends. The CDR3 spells CASSELDRAGRGYTF. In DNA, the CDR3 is TGTGCCAGCAGCGAACTAGACCGAGCTGGGAGAGGCTACACCTTC.

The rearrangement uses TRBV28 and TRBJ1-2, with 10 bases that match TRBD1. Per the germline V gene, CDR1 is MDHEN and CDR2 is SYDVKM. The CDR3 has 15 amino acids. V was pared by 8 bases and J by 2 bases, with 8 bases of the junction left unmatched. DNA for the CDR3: TGTGCCAGCCGTACATGGACAGGGGGGAACTATGGCTACACCTTC. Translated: CASRTWTGGNYGYTF.

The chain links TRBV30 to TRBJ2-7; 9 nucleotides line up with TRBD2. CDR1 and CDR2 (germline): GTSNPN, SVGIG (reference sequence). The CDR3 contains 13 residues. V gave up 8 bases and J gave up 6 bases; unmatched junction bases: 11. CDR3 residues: CASKVAGGGEQYF. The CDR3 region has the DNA TGTGCCAGTAAGGTGGCGGGGGGGGGCGAGCAGTACTTC. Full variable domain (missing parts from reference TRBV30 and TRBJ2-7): SQTIHQWPATLVQPVGSPLSLECTVEGTSNPNLYWYRQAAGRGLQLLFYSVGIGQISSEVPQNLSASRPQDRQFILSSKKLLLSDSGFYLCASKVAGGGEQYFGPGTRLTVT.

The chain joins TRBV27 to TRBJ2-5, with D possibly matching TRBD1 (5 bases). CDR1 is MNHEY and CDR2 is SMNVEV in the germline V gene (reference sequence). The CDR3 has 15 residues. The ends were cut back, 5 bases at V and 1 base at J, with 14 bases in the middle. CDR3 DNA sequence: TGTGCCAGCAGTGGGGCTCAGCACCTCCAAGAGACCCAGTACTTC. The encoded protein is CASSGAQHLQETQYF.

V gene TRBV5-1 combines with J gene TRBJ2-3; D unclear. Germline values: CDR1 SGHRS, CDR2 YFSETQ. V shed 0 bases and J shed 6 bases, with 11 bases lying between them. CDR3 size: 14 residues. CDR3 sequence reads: CASSLEQPADTQYF. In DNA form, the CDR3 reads TGCGCCAGCAGCTTGGAACAGCCGGCGGATACGCAGTATTTT.

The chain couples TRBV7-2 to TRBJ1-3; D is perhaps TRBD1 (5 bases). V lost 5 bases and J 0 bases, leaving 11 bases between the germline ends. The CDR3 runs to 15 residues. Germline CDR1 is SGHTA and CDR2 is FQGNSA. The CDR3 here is CASSRQGISGNTIYF. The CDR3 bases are TGTGCCAGCAGCCGCCAGGGTATCTCTGGAAACACCATATATTTT.

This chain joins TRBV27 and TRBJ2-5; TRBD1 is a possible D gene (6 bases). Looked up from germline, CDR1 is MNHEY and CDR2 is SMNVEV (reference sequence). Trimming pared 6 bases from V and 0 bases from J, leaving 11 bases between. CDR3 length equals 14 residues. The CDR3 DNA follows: TGTGCCAGCAGATTCCGGGACAACCAAGAGACCCAGTACTTC. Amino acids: CASRFRDNQETQYF.

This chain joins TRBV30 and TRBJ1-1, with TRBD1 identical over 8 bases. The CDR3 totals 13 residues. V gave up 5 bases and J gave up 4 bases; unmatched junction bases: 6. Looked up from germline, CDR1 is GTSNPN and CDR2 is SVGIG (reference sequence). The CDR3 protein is CAWGQGYGTEAFF. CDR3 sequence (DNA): TGTGCCTGGGGACAGGGTTACGGCACTGAAGCTTTCTTT.

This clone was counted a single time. For the CDR3, the DNA is TGTGCCAGCAGCGGGGACAGGACCAACTACGAGCAGTACTTC. Translating gives CASSGDRTNYEQYF. The rearrangement joins TRBV7-9 to TRBJ2-7, with 8 bases lining up with TRBD1. Germline loops: CDR1 SEHNR, CDR2 FQNEAQ (reference sequence). The trim removed 5 bases at V and 3 bases at J, leaving 6 bases unmatched. This CDR3 region has 14 residues.

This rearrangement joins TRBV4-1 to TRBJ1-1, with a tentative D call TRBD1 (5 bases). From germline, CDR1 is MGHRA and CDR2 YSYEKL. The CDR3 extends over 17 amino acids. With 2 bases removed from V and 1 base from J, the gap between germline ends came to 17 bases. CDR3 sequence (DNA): TGCGCCAGCAGCCAACACCCAACCGGGAGGGGGAACACTGAAGCTTTCTTT. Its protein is CASSQHPTGRGNTEAFF.

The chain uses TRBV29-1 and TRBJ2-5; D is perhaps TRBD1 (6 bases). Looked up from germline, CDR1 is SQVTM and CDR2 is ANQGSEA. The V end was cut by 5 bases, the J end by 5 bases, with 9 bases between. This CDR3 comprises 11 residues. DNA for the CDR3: TGCAGCGTTTACAGGGATGAGACCCAGTACTTC. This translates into CSVYRDETQYF.

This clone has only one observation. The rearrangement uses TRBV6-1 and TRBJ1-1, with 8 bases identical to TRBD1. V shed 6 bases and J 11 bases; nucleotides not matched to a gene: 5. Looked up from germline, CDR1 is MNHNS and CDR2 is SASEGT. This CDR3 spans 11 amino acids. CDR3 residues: CASRQGVRAFF. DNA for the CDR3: TGTGCCAGCAGACAGGGGGTTAGGGCTTTCTTT.

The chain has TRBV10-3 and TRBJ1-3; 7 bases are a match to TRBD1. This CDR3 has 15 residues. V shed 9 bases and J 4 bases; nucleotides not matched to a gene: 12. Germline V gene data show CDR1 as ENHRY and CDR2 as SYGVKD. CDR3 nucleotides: TGTGCCATAAAAAGGGACAGCACTCAGGGAAACACCATATATTTT. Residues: CAIKRDSTQGNTIYF.

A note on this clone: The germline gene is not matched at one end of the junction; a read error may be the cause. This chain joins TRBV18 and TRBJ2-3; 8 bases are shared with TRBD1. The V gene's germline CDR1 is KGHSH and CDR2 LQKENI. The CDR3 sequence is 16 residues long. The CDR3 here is CASLPKSDREADTQYF. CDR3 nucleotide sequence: TGTGCCAGCTTACCAAAATCGGACAGGGAGGCAGATACGCAGTATTTT.

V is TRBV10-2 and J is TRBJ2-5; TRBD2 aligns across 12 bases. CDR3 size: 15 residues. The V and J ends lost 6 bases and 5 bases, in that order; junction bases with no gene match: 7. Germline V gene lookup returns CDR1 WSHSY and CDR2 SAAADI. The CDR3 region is CASSLLAGGSETQYF. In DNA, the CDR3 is TGCGCCAGCAGCTTACTAGCGGGGGGATCGGAGACCCAGTACTTC.

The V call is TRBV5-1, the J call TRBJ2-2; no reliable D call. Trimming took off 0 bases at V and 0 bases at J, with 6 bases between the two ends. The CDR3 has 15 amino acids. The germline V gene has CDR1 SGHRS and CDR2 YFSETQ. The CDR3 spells CASSLDSSNTGELFF. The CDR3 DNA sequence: TGCGCCAGCAGCTTGGACTCATCGAACACCGGGGAGCTGTTTTTT.

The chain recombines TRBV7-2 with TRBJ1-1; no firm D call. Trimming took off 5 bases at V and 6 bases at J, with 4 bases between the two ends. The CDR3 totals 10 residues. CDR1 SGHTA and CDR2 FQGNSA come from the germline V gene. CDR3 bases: TGTGCCAGCAGCCCCTCTGAAGCTTTCTTT. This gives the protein CASSPSEAFF.

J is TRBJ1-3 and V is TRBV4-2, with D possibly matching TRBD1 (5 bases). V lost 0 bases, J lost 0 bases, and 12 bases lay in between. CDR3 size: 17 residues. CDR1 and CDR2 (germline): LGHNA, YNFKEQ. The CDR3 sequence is CASSQDSGGVSGNTIYF. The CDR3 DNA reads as TGTGCCAGCAGCCAAGACTCCGGGGGAGTCTCTGGAAACACCATATATTTT.

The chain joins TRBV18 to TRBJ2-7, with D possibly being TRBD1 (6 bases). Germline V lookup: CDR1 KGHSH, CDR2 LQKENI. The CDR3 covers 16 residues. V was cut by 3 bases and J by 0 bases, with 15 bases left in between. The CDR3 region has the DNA TGTGCCAGCTCACCGATGGGGACATTAAGCTCCTACGAGCAGTACTTC. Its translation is CASSPMGTLSSYEQYF.

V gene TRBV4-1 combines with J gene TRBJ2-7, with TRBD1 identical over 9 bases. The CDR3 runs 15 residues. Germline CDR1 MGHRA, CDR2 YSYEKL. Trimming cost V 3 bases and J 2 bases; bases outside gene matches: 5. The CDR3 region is CASSHPRTGAYEQYF. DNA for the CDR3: TGCGCCAGCAGCCATCCCCGGACAGGGGCCTACGAGCAGTACTTC.

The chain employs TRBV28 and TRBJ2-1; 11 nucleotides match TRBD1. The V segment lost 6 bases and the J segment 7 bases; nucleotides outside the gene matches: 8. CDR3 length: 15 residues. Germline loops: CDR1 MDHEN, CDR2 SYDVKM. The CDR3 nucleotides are TGTGCCAGCAGCTTACCGGGACAGGGGGGGAATGAGCAGTTCTTC. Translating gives CASSLPGQGGNEQFF.

The chain's CDR3 is CASRVTVAVESPLHF. CDR3 nucleotides: TGCGCCAGCAGAGTGACAGTAGCGGTAGAATCACCCCTCCACTTT. The chain employs TRBV5-1 and TRBJ1-6, with D perhaps TRBD1 (5 bases). Deletions cut 5 bases from V and 10 bases from J, with 19 bases between. The germline gives CDR1 SGHRS, CDR2 YFSETQ. The length of the CDR3 is 15 residues.

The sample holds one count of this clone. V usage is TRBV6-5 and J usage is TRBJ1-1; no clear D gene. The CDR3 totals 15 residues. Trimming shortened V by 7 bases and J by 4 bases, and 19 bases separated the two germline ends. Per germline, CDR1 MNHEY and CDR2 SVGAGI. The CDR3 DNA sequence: TGTGCCAGCATTGTTACCCGGGGATTTAGCACTGAAGCTTTCTTT. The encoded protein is CASIVTRGFSTEAFF.

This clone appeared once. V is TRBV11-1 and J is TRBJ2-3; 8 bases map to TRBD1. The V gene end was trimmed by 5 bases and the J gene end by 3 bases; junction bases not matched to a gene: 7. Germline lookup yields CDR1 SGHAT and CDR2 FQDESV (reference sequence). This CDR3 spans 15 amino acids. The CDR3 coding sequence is TGTGCCAGCAGCCCCGGACAGGGAGCTACAGATACGCAGTATTTT. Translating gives CASSPGQGATDTQYF.

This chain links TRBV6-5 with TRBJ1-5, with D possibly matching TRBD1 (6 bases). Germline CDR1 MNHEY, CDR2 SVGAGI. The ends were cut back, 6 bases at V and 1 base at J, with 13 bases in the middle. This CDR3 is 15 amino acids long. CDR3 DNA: TGTGCCAGCAGAGTAGGGGGGGCAAGCAATCAGCCCCAGCATTTT. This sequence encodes CASRVGGASNQPQHF.

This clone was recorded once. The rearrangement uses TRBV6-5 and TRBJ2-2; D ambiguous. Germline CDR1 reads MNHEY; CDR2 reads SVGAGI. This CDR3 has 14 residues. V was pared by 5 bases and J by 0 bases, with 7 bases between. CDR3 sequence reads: CASSRVSNTGELFF. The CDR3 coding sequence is TGTGCCAGCAGTCGGGTCTCGAACACCGGGGAGCTGTTTTTT.

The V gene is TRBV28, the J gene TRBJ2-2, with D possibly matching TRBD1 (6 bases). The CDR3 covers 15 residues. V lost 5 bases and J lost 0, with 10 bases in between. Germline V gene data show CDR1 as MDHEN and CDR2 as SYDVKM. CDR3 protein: CASSTGQTNTGELFF. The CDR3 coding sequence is TGTGCCAGCAGTACGGGACAAACGAACACCGGGGAGCTGTTTTTT. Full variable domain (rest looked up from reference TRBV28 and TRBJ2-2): DVKVTQSSRYLVKRTGEKVFLECVQDMDHENMFWYRQDPGLGLRLIYFSYDVKMKEKGDIPEGYSVSREKKERFSLILESASTNQTSMYLCASSTGQTNTGELFFGEGSRLTVL.

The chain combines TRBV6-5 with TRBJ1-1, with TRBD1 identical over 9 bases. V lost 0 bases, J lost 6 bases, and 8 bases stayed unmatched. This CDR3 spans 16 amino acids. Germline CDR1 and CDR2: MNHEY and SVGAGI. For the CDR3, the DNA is TGTGCCAGCAGTTACTCGGGACAGGGACGGTCCGCTGAAGCTTTCTTT. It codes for CASSYSGQGRSAEAFF.